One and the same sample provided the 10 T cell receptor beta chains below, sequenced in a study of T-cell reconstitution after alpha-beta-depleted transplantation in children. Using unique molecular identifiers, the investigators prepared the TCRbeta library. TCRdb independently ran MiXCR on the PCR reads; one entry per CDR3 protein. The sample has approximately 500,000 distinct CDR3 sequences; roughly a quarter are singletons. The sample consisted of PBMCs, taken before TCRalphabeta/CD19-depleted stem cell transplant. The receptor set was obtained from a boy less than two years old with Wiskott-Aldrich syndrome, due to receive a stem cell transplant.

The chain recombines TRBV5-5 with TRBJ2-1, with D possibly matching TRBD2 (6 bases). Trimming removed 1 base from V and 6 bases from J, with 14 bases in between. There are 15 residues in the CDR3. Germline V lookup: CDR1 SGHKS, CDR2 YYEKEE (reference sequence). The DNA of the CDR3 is TGTGCCAGCAGCTTGACCGGGAGCCATCCCAATGAGCAGTTCTTC. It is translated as CASSLTGSHPNEQFF. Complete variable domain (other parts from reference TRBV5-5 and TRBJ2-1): DAGVTQSPTHLIKTRGQQVTLRCSPISGHKSVSWYQQVLGQGPQFIFQYYEKEERGRGNFPDRFSARQFPNYSSELNVNALLLGDSALYLCASSLTGSHPNEQFFGPGTRLTVL.

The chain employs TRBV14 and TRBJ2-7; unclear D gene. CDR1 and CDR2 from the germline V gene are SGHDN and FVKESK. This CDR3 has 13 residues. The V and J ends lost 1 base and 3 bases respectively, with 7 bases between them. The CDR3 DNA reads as TGTGCCAGCAGCCAAGGATTAATCTACGAGCAGTACTTC. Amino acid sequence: CASSQGLIYEQYF.

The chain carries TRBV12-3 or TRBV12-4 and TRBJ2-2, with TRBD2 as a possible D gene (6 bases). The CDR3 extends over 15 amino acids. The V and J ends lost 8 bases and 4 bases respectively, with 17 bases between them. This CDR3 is CASLSSGLSTGELFF. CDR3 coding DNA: TGTGCCAGCCTATCCAGCGGGTTAAGCACCGGGGAGCTGTTTTTT.

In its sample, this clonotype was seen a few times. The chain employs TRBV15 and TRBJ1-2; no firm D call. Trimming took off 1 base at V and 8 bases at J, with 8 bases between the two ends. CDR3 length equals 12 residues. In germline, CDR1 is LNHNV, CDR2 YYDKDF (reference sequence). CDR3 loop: CATSRAQSGYTF. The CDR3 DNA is TGTGCCACCAGCAGAGCTCAGAGCGGCTACACCTTC.

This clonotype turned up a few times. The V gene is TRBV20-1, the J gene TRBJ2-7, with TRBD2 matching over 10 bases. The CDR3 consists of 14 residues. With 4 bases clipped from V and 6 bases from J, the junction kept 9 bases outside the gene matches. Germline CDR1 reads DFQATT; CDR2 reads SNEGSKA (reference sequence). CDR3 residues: CSANGVAGGPEQYF. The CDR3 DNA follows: TGCAGTGCTAACGGTGTAGCGGGAGGCCCCGAGCAGTACTTC.

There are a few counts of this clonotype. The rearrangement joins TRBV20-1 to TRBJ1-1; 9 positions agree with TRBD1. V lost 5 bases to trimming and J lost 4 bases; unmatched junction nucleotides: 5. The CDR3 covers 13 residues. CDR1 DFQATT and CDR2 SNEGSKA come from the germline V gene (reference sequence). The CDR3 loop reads CSAGGTGFTEAFF. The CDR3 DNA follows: TGCAGTGCTGGCGGGACAGGGTTCACTGAAGCTTTCTTT.

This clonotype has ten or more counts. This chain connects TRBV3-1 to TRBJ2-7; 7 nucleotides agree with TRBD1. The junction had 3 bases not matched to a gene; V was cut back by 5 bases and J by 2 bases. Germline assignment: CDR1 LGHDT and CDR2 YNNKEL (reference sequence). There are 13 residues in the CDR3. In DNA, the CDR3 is TGTGCCAGCAGCAACAGGGGTACCTACGAGCAGTACTTC. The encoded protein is CASSNRGTYEQYF.

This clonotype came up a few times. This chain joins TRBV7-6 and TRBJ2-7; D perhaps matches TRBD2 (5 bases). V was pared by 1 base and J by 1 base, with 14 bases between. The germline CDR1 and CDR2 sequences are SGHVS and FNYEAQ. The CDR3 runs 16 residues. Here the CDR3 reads CASSLGVSSSSYEQYF. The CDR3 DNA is TGTGCCAGCAGCTTAGGGGTGTCTAGCTCGTCCTACGAGCAGTACTTC.

The CDR3 sequence: CSARSWLLAGGKKETQYF. CDR3 nucleotide sequence: TGCAGTGCTAGGTCGTGGTTGCTAGCGGGCGGGAAAAAAGAGACCCAGTACTTC. The chain combines TRBV20-1 with TRBJ2-5; 8 bases are a match to TRBD2. Unmatched junction bases numbered 18, after V lost 3 bases and J lost 3 bases. The CDR3 consists of 18 residues. Germline values: CDR1 DFQATT, CDR2 SNEGSKA (reference sequence).

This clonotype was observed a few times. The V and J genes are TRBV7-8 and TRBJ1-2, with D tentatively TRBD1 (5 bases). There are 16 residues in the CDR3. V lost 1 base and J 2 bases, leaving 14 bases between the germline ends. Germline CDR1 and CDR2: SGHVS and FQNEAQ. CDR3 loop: CASSLEGRGFNYGYTF. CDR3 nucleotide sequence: TGTGCCAGCAGCTTAGAGGGGCGGGGATTCAACTATGGCTACACCTTC.